Presented here are 9 T cell receptor beta chains from one specimen sequenced in a study of T cells after yellow fever vaccination. TCRdb used MiXCR to reprocess the 5' RACE reads, holding one entry per CDR3 protein. Of 250,000 to 350,000 distinct CDR3 sequences detected, around 6.8% appear once; the ten largest clones hold about 18%. The material was PBMCs, obtained 45 days after the first yellow fever vaccination. The receptor set was obtained from a man younger than 35 who received the YFV17D yellow fever vaccine.

V is TRBV7-6 and J is TRBJ1-4; no clear D. This CDR3 contains 14 residues. Germline-derived CDR1 and CDR2 are SGHVS and FNYEAQ. Trimming stripped 3 bases from V and 4 bases from J, with 9 bases between. The CDR3 region is CASSFGLSNEKLFF. The CDR3 nucleotides read TGTGCCAGCAGCTTTGGATTGAGTAATGAAAAACTGTTTTTT.

V and J are TRBV5-1 and TRBJ2-7; TRBD1 might be the D (6 bases). The CDR3 sequence is 18 residues long. Trimming took off 1 base at V and 0 bases at J, with 20 bases between the two ends. Germline V gene data show CDR1 as SGHRS and CDR2 as YFSETQ. The DNA of the CDR3 is TGCGCCAGCAGCTTGTGGGGGACACAGGGCCGATTCTCCTACGAGCAGTACTTC. Its protein product is CASSLWGTQGRFSYEQYF.

This clonotype appeared a few times. The chain joins TRBV6-5 to TRBJ2-3, with D maybe TRBD2 (6 bases). Germline CDR1 reads MNHEY; CDR2 reads SVGAGI. Trimming pared 1 base from V and 3 bases from J, leaving 8 bases between. The CDR3 totals 14 residues. CDR3 amino acids: CASSYYGGTDTQYF. The CDR3 DNA reads as TGTGCCAGCAGTTACTACGGGGGTACAGATACGCAGTATTTT.

V and J are TRBV7-2 and TRBJ2-5, with 8 positions matching TRBD2. Germline V gene data show CDR1 as SGHTA and CDR2 as FQGNSA. V lost 5 bases, J lost 10 bases, and 3 bases stayed unmatched. This CDR3 contains 11 residues. The DNA of the CDR3 is TGTGCCAGCAGCCGGCGGGGGGTCCAGTACTTC. Protein product: CASSRRGVQYF.

With regard to this clonotype: This may be a read error, as it is one base from a much larger clone. The J gene is TRBJ1-6, the V gene TRBV27; D not certain. CDR1 and CDR2 from the germline V gene are MNHEY and SMNVEV (reference sequence). This CDR3 comprises 14 residues. The CDR3 DNA sequence: TGTGCCAGCAGTTTATTGCCCATTAATTTACCCCTCCACTTT. Translation: CASSLLPINLPLHF.

This clonotype was found a few times. This rearrangement joins TRBV9 to TRBJ1-2; 7 bases align to TRBD1. The J segment lost 7 bases and the V segment lost 3 bases, leaving 12 bases of the junction unmatched. This CDR3 is 15 amino acids long. Looked up from germline, CDR1 is SGDLS and CDR2 is YYNGEE. CDR3 amino acids: CASSGRQGRSSGYTF. CDR3 in DNA: TGTGCCAGCAGCGGCCGACAGGGTAGATCTAGTGGCTACACCTTC.

This clonotype came up a few times. The chain couples TRBV7-2 to TRBJ1-2, with D maybe TRBD1 (6 bases). CDR1 SGHTA and CDR2 FQGNSA come from the germline V gene. Deletions cut 6 bases from V and 7 bases from J, with 18 bases between. The CDR3 is made up of 14 amino acids. CDR3 loop: CASRPGLGASGYTF. Here the CDR3 DNA reads TGTGCCAGCAGGCCTGGATTGGGGGCTTCTGGCTACACCTTC.

A note on this clonotype: It may be a read error: a sequence one base away is much more abundant. This chain uses TRBV5-4 with TRBJ2-1, with 11 bases that match TRBD2. Germline V CDR1 and CDR2: SGHNT, YYREEE (reference sequence). The CDR3 extends over 16 amino acids. J lost 12 bases, V lost 3 bases, and 14 bases had no gene match. The CDR3 coding sequence is TGTGCCAGCAGCTCGGCTCCGGGACTAGCGGTCCATGTGCAGTTCTTC. This gives the protein CASSSAPGLAVHVQFF. Full variable domain (remainder filled in from reference TRBV5-4 and TRBJ2-1): ETGVTQSPTHLIKTRGQQVTLRCSSQSGHNTVSWYQQALGQGPQFIFQYYREEENGRGNFPPRFSGLQFPNYSSELNVNALELDDSALYLCASSSAPGLAVHVQFFGPGTRLTVL.

This clonotype has ten or more counts. The V call is TRBV4-3, the J call TRBJ2-7; 8 positions match TRBD1. The CDR3 runs 15 residues. V lost 2 bases, J lost 3 bases, and 6 bases stayed unmatched. CDR1 is LGHNA and CDR2 is YSLEER in the germline V gene. The CDR3 loop is CASSQRQGFIYEQYF. The CDR3 nucleotides are TGCGCCAGCAGCCAACGACAGGGGTTCATCTACGAGCAGTACTTC.